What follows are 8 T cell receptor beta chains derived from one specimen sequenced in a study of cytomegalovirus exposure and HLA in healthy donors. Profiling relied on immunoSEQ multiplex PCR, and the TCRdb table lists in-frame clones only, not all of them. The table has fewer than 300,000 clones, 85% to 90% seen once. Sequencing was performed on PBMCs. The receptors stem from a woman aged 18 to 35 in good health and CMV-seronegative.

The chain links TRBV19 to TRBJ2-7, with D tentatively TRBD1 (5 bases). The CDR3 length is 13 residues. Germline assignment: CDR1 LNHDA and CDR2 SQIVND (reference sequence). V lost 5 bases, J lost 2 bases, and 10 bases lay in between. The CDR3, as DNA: TGTGCCAGTAGTCCCAGGGATGCCTACGAGCAGTACTTC. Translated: CASSPRDAYEQYF.

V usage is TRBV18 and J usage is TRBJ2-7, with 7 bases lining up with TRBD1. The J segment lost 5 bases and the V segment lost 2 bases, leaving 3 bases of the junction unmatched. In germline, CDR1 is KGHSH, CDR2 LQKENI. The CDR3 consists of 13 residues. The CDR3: CASSPATGNEQYF. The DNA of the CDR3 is TGTGCCAGCTCACCAGCGACAGGGAACGAGCAGTACTTC.

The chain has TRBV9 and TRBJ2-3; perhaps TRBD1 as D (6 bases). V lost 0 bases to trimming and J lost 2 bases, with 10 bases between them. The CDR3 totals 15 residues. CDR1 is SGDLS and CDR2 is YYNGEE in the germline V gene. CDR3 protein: CASSVDTGNTDTQYF. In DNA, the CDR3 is TGTGCCAGCAGCGTAGACACAGGGAACACAGATACGCAGTATTTT.

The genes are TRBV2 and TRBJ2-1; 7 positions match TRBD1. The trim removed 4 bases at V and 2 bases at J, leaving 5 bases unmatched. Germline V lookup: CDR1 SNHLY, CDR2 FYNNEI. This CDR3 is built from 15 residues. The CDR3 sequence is CASSGQTGTYNEQFF. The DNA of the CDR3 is TGTGCCAGCAGTGGCCAGACAGGGACCTACAATGAGCAGTTCTTC.

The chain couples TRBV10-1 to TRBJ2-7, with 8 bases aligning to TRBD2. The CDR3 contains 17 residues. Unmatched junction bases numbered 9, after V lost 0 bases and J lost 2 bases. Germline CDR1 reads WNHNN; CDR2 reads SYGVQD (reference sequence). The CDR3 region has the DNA TGCGCCAGCAGTGAGTCCTTCGCCAGCGGGAGTCCCTACGAGCAGTACTTC. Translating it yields CASSESFASGSPYEQYF.

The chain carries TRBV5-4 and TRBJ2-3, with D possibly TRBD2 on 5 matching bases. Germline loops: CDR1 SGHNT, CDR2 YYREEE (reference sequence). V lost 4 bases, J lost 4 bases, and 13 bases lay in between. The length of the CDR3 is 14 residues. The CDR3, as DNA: TGTGCCAGCAGCCCTACCCGCGGGTCAGATACGCAGTATTTT. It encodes CASSPTRGSDTQYF. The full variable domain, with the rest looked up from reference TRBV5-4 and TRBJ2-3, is ETGVTQSPTHLIKTRGQQVTLRCSSQSGHNTVSWYQQALGQGPQFIFQYYREEENGRGNFPPRFSGLQFPNYSSELNVNALELDDSALYLCASSPTRGSDTQYFGPGTRLTVL.

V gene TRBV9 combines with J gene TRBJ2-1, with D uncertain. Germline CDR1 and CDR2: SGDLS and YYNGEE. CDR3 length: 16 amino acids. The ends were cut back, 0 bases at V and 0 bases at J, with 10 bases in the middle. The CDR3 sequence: CASSVGPRPSYNEQFF. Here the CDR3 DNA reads TGTGCCAGCAGCGTAGGACCGAGGCCCTCCTACAATGAGCAGTTCTTC.

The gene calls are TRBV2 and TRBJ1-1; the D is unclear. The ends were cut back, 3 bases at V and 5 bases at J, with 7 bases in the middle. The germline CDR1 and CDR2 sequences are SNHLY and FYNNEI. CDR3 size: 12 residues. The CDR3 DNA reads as TGTGCCAGCAGTGACGGGGTAACTGAAGCTTTCTTT. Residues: CASSDGVTEAFF.